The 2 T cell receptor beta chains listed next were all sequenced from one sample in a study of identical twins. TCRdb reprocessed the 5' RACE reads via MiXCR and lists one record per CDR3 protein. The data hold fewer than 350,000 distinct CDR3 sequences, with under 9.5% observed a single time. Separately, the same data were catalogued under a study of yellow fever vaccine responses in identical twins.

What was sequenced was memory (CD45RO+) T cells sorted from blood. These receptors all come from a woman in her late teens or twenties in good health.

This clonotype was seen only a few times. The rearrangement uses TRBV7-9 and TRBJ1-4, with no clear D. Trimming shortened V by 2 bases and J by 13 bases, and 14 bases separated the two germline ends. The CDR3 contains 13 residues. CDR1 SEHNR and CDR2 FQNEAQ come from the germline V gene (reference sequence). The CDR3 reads CASSLQGPEGLFF. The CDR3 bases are TGTGCCAGCAGCTTACAAGGGCCTGAAGGACTGTTTTTT.

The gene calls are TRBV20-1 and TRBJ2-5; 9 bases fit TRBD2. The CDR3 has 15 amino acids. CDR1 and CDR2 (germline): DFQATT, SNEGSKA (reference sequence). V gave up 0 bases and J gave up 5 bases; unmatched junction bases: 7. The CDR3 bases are TGCAGTGCTAGAGAAGGGGGCGGGAGGGCGGAGACCCAGTACTTC. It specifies CSAREGGGRAETQYF.